This T cell receptor (beta chain) is drawn from a study of cytomegalovirus exposure and HLA in healthy donors. Study-level findings and limits: V- and J-gene trimming of TCR beta was linked (in a later analysis) to a missense DCLRE1C variant.

60 Vbeta and 13 Jbeta primers were used in PCR. Data came from immunoSEQ multiplex PCR; TCRdb stores just in-frame clones and leaves some out. This sample has over 150,000 clones, with 60% to 80% found just once. Germline CDR1 is PRHDT and CDR2 is FYEKMQ (reference sequence). The CDR3 contains 15 residues. The V gene lost 0 bases and the J gene lost 4 bases, with 9 bases spanning the gap. With regard to this clone: Its antigen is as yet unknown. Other DNA sequences of this sample code for an identical CDR3.

This sequence was found in a young man in good health and CMV-seropositive. Sequenced input: PBMCs. This chain connects TRBV13 to TRBJ1-4, with D unclear. The CDR3 bases are TGTGCCAGCAGCTTAGGGGGTCAGGATAATGAAAAACTGTTTTTT. This codes for CASSLGGQDNEKLFF.